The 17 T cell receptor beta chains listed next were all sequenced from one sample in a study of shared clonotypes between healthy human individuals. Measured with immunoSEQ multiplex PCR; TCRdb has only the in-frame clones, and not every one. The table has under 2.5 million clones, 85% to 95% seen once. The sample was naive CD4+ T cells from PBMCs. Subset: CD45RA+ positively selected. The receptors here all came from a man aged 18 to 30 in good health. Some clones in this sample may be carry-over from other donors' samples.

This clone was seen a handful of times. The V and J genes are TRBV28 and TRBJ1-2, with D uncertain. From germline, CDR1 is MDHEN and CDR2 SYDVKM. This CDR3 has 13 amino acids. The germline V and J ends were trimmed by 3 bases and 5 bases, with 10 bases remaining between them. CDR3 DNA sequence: TGTGCCAGCAGTTTGGGCCGGATGTATGGCTACACCTTC. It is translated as CASSLGRMYGYTF.

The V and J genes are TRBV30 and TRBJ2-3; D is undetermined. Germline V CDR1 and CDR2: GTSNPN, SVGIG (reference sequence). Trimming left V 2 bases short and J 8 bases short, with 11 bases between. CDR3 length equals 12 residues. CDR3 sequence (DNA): TGTGCCTGGAGTCCTCCCGGACCTACGCAGTATTTT. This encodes CAWSPPGPTQYF. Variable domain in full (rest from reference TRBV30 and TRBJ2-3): SQTIHQWPATLVQPVGSPLSLECTVEGTSNPNLYWYRQAAGRGLQLLFYSVGIGQISSEVPQNLSASRPQDRQFILSSKKLLLSDSGFYLCAWSPPGPTQYFGPGTRLTVL.

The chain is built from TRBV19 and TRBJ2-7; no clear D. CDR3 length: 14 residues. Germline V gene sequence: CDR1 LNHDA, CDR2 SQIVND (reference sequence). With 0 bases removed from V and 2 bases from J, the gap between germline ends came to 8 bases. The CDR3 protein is CASSIEGITYEQYF. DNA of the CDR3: TGTGCCAGTAGTATAGAGGGAATCACCTACGAGCAGTACTTC.

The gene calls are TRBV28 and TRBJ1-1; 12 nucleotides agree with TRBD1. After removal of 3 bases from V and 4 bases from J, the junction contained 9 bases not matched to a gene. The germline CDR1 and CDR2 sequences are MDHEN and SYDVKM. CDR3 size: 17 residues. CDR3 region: CASSLLGQGARGTEAFF. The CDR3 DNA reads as TGTGCCAGCAGTTTGCTGGGACAGGGGGCGCGAGGCACTGAAGCTTTCTTT.

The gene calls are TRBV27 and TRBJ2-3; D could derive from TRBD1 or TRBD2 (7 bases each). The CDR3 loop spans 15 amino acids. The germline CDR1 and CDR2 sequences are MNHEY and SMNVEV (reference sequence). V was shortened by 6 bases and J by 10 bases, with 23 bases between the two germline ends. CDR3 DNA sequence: TGTGCCAGCAGCCCGACAGGGAGGGCCCCTATTGCGCAGTATTTT. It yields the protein CASSPTGRAPIAQYF.

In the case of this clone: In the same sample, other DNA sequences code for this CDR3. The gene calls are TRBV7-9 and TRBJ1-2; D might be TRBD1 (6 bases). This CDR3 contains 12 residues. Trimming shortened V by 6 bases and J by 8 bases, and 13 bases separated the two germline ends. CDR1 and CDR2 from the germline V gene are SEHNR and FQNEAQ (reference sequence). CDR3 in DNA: TGTGCCAGCAGTTGGGGGGCGCGGGGCTACACCTTC. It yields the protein CASSWGARGYTF.

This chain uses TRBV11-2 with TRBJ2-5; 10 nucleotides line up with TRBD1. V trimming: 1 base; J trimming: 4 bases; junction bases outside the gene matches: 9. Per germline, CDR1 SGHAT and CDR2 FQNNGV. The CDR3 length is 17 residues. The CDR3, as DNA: TGTGCCAGCAGCTTAGGGGCACGACAGGGGGCTGGAGAGACCCAGTACTTC. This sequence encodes CASSLGARQGAGETQYF.

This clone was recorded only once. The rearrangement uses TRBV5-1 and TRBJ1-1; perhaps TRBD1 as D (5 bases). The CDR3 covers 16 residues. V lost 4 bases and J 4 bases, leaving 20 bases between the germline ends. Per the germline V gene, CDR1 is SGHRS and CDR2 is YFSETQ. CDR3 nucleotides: TGCGCCAGCAGCACTCGACCCCAGGGCTGGGGCACTGAAGCTTTCTTT. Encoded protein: CASSTRPQGWGTEAFF. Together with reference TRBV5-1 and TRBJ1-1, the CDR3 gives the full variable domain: KAGVTQTPRYLIKTRGQQVTLSCSPISGHRSVSWYQQTPGQGLQFLFEYFSETQRNKGNFPGRFSGRQFSNSRSEMNVSTLELGDSALYLCASSTRPQGWGTEAFFGQGTRLTVV.

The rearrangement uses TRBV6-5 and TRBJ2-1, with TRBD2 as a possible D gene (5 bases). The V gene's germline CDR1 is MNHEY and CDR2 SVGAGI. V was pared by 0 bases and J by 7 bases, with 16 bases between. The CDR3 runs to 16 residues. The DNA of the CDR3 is TGTGCCAGCAGTTACTCGTGGACTCAGCGAGGTAATGAGCAGTTCTTC. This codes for CASSYSWTQRGNEQFF.

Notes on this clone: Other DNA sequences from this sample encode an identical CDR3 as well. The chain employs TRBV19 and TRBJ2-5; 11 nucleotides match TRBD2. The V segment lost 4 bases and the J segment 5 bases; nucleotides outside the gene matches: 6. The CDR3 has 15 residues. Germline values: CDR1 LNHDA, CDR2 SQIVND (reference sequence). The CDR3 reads CASSRLAGGPETQYF. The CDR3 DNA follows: TGTGCCAGTAGTAGATTAGCGGGAGGGCCGGAGACCCAGTACTTC.

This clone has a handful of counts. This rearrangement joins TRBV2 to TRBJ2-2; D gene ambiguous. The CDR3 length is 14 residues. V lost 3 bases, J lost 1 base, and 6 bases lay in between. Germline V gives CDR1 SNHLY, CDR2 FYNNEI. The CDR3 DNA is TGTGCCAGCAGTGATACGGGGAACACCGGGGAGCTGTTTTTT. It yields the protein CASSDTGNTGELFF.

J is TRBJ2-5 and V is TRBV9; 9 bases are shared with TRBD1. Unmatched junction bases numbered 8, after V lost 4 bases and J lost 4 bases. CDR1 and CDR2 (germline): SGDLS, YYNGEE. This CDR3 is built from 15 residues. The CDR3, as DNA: TGTGCCAGCAGCATCTCCGGGACAGGGTTAGAGACCCAGTACTTC. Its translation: CASSISGTGLETQYF.

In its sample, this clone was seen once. The CDR3 loop is CSPRLAGVGNEQFF. The CDR3 nucleotides are TGCAGCCCCCGACTAGCGGGAGTAGGTAATGAGCAGTTCTTC. This chain uses TRBV29-1 with TRBJ2-1; 12 bases agree with TRBD2. The CDR3 is 14 amino acids. Germline CDR1 is SQVTM and CDR2 is ANQGSEA. Losses at the gene ends were 8 bases for V and 7 bases for J; bases not matched to a gene: 9.

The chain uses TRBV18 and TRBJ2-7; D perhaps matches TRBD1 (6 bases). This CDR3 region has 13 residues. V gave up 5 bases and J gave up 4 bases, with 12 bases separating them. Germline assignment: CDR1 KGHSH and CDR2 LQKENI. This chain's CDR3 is CASSEGQIYEQYF. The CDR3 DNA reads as TGTGCCAGCTCAGAAGGACAGATTTACGAGCAGTACTTC.

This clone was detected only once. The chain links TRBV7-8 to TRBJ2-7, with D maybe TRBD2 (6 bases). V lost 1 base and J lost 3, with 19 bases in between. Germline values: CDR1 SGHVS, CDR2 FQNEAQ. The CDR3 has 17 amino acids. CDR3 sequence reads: CASSLVYGGPLSYEQYF. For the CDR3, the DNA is TGTGCCAGCAGCTTAGTGTACGGAGGGCCCTTGAGCTACGAGCAGTACTTC.

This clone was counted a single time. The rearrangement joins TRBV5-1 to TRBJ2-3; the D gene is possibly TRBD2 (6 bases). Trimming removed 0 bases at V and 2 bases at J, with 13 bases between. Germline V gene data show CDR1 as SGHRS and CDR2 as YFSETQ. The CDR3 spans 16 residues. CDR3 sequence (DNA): TGCGCCAGCAGCTTGGGGGTGACTAGACCCACAGATACGCAGTATTTT. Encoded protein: CASSLGVTRPTDTQYF.

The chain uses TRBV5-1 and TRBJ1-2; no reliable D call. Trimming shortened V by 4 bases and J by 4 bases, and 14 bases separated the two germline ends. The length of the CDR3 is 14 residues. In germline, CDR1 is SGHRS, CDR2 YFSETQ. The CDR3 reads CASSPMDLTYGYTF. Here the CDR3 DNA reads TGCGCCAGCAGCCCCATGGACTTAACCTATGGCTACACCTTC. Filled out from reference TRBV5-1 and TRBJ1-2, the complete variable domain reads KAGVTQTPRYLIKTRGQQVTLSCSPISGHRSVSWYQQTPGQGLQFLFEYFSETQRNKGNFPGRFSGRQFSNSRSEMNVSTLELGDSALYLCASSPMDLTYGYTFGSGTRLTVV.